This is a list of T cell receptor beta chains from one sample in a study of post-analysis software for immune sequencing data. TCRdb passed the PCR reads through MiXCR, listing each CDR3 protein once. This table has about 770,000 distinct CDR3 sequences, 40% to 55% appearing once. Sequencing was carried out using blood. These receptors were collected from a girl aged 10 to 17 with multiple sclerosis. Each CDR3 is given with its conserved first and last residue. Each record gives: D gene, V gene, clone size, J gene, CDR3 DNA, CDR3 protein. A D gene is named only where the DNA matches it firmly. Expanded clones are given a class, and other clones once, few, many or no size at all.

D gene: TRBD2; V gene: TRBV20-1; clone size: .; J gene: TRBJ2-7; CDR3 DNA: TGCAGTGTTAGAGATCCCCTGACTAGCGGAGTGCGAAGGTACGAGCAGTACTTC; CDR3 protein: CSVRDPLTSGVRRYEQYF
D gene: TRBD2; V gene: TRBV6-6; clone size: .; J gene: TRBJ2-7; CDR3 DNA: TGTGCCAGCAGTTACCCTAGCGCTAGCGGGTCTTACGAGCAGTACTTC; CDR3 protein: CASSYPSASGSYEQYF
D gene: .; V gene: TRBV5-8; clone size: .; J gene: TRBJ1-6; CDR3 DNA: TGTGCCAGCAGCTTGTACGGGGATCTATATAATTCACCCCTCCACTTT; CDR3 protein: CASSLYGDLYNSPLHF
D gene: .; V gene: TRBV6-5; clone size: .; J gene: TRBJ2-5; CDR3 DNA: TGTGCCAGCAGTTACTCGTTGGGGAGTTCCCAAGAGACCCAGTACTTC; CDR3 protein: CASSYSLGSSQETQYF
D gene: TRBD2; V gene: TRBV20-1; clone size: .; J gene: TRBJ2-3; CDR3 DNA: TGCAGTGGACTAGCGGCCCTCACAGATACGCAGTATTTT; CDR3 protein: CSGLAALTDTQYF
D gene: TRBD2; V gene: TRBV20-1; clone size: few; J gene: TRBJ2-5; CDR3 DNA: TGCAGTGCTAGAGGCCCCGCTAGCGGCCAAGAGACCCAGTACTTC; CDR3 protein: CSARGPASGQETQYF
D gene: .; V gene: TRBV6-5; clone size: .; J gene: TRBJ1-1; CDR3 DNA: TGTGCCAGCAGTTATAACGGGGTTAACACTGAAGCTTTCTTT; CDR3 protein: CASSYNGVNTEAFF
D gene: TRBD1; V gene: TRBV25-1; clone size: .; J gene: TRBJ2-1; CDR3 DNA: TGTGCCAGCAATCAACAGGGGTCCTACAATGAGCAGTTCTTC; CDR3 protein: CASNQQGSYNEQFF
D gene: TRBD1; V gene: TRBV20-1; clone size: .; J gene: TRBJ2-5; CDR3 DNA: TGCAGTGCTAGAGATTTCCTACAGGGGAACCAAGAGACCCAGTACTTC; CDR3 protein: CSARDFLQGNQETQYF
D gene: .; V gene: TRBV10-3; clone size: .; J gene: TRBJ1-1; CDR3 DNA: TGTGCCATCAGTCCCCGGACAGAGTCTGCTGAAGCTTTCTTT; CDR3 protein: CAISPRTESAEAFF
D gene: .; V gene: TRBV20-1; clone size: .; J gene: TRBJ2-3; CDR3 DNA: TGCAGTGCTAGACCCAGCGGAACTAGCACAGATACGCAGTATTTT; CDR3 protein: CSARPSGTSTDTQYF
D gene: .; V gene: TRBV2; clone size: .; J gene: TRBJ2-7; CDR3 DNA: TGTGCCAGCAGACAAGGAGGCTACGAGCAGTACTTC; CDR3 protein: CASRQGGYEQYF
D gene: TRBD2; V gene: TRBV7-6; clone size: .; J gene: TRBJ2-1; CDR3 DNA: TGTGCCAGCAGCTTAGTAGGACTAGGTGTCGGTGAGCAGTTCTTC; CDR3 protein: CASSLVGLGVGEQFF
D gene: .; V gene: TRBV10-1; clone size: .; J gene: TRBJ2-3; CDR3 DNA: TGCGCCAGCCTGACCGGACTGCCATTCACAGATACGCAGTATTTT; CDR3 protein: CASLTGLPFTDTQYF
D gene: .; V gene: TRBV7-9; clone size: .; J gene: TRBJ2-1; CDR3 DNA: TGTGCCAGCAGCTTAGCTGACGGACTAATTTACAATGAGCAGTTCTTC; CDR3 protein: CASSLADGLIYNEQFF
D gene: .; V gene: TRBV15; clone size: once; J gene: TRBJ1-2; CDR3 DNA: TGTGCCACCAGCACCGCCTTAGGAGGGGCTCTCCAGAACTATGGCTACACCTTC; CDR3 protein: CATSTALGGALQNYGYTF
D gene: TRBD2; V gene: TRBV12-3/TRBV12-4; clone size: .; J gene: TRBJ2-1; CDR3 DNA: TGTGCCAGCAGTTTAGGGCGGGAGGGCCGAGGTGAGCAGTTCTTC; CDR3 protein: CASSLGREGRGEQFF
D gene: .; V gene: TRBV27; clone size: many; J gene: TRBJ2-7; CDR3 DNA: TGCGCCAGCAGCCCCGGCACCGTTTCCTACGAGCAGTACTTC; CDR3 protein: CASSPGTVSYEQYF
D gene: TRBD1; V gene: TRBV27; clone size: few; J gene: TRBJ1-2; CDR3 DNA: TGTGCCAGCAGTGCGTCCGGGACAGGGGGCCTCTATGGCTACACCTTC; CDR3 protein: CASSASGTGGLYGYTF
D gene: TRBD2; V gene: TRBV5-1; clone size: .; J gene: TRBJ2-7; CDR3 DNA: TGCGCCAGCAGCTCGGGACTAGCGGGAGACCTCTCCTACGAGCAGTACTTC; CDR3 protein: CASSSGLAGDLSYEQYF